The next 8 T cell receptor beta chains were all read from a single sample in a study of tissue T cells after allogeneic stem cell transplantation. This table comes from immunoSEQ multiplex PCR, and its TCRdb copy is limited to in-frame clones, with some not included. The top ten hold 7.7% of the sample, which has some 24,000 clones, over 70% seen once. The material sequenced was tissue from the ileum, taken at autopsy. These receptors were collected from a female donor aged 60 or older with lung cancer.

Sample share makes this clone medium-sized. The V gene is TRBV11-2, the J gene TRBJ1-1; tentatively, D is TRBD1 (5 bases). In germline, CDR1 is SGHAT, CDR2 FQNNGV. This CDR3 region has 15 residues. Trimming pared 6 bases from V and 4 bases from J, leaving 18 bases between. The CDR3 sequence: CASSYRDPPFTEAFF. As DNA, the CDR3 is TGTGCCAGCAGTTATCGGGACCCTCCGTTCACTGAAGCTTTCTTT. The variable domain in full, with the rest retrieved from reference TRBV11-2 and TRBJ1-1, is EAGVAQSPRYKIIEKRQSVAFWCNPISGHATLYWYQQILGQGPKLLIQFQNNGVVDDSQLPKDRFSAERLKGVDSTLKIQPAKLEDSAVYLCASSYRDPPFTEAFFGQGTRLTVV.

The genes are TRBV5-4 and TRBJ1-2; a weak D match, TRBD1 (6 bases). The V gene's germline CDR1 is SGHNT and CDR2 YYREEE (reference sequence). The CDR3 runs 18 residues. V lost 4 bases and J lost 7, with 29 bases in between. CDR3 amino acids: CASSRGGGRGSAVGGYTF. In DNA, the CDR3 is TGTGCCAGCAGCCGGGGAGGTGGCAGGGGTTCCGCCGTGGGTGGCTACACCTTC. Looking up the rest from reference TRBV5-4 and TRBJ1-2 gives the full variable domain: ETGVTQSPTHLIKTRGQQVTLRCSSQSGHNTVSWYQQALGQGPQFIFQYYREEENGRGNFPPRFSGLQFPNYSSELNVNALELDDSALYLCASSRGGGRGSAVGGYTFGSGTRLTVV.

The rearrangement uses TRBV19 and TRBJ1-2; D might be TRBD1 (6 bases). V lost 3 bases to trimming and J lost 8 bases, with 19 bases between them. Germline values: CDR1 LNHDA, CDR2 SQIVND (reference sequence). This CDR3 is 15 amino acids long. CDR3 nucleotide sequence: TGTGCCAGTAGTATCCCAGAACGAGGGGGGCGCGGCTACACCTTC. It translates to CASSIPERGGRGYTF.

V and J are TRBV19 and TRBJ2-5; D could derive from TRBD1 or TRBD2 (6 bases each). CDR1 LNHDA and CDR2 SQIVND come from the germline V gene (reference sequence). Trimming took off 2 bases at V and 4 bases at J, with 11 bases between the two ends. The CDR3 extends over 14 amino acids. CDR3 DNA: TGTGCCAGTAGTATAAGATGGGGGGCAGAGACCCAGTACTTC. Its protein product is CASSIRWGAETQYF.

The chain combines TRBV19 with TRBJ2-3; D is unresolved. This CDR3 region has 14 residues. The germline gives CDR1 LNHDA, CDR2 SQIVND (reference sequence). Trimming removed 4 bases from V and 0 bases from J, with 8 bases in between. The CDR3 DNA is TGTGCCAGTAGTAGCGAGGTCAGCACAGATACGCAGTATTTT. It is translated as CASSSEVSTDTQYF.

The rearrangement links TRBV11-1 to TRBJ2-1; TRBD2 aligns across 7 bases. Germline V CDR1 and CDR2: SGHAT, FQDESV (reference sequence). The CDR3 spans 15 residues. V gave up 7 bases and J gave up 0 bases; unmatched junction bases: 6. CDR3 sequence reads: CASTLGGSSYNEQFF. The CDR3 coding sequence is TGTGCCAGCACTCTAGGCGGGAGCTCCTACAATGAGCAGTTCTTC.

The chain carries TRBV4-3 and TRBJ1-3, with 7 bases lining up with TRBD1. With V trimmed by 1 base and J by 4 bases, 7 bases remained unmatched. Germline V gene lookup returns CDR1 LGHNA and CDR2 YSLEER. CDR3 size: 16 residues. CDR3 loop: CASSQARGASGNTIYF. DNA of the CDR3: TGCGCCAGCAGCCAAGCCAGGGGGGCATCCGGAAACACCATATATTTT.

V and J are TRBV6-7 and TRBJ2-3; D uncertain. TRBV6-7 qualifies as an ORF whose function is uncertain. The CDR3 has 10 residues. Trimming cost V 7 bases and J 6 bases, with 5 bases left between them. CDR3 sequence: CASNGDTQYF. The CDR3 DNA is TGTGCCAGCAATGGGGATACGCAGTATTTT.